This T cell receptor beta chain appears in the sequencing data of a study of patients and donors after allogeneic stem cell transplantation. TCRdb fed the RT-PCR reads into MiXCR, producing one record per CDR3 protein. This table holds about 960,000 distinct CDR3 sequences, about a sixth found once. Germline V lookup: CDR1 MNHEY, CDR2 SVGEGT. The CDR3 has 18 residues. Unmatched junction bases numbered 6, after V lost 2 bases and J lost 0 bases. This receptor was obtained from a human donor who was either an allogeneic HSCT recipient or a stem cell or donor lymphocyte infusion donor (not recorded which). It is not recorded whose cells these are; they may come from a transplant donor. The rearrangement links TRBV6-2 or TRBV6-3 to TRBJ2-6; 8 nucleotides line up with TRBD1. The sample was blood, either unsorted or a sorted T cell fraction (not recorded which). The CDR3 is CASSYAGGMGSGANVLTF. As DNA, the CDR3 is TGTGCCAGCAGTTACGCAGGGGGCATGGGCTCTGGGGCCAACGTCCTGACTTTC.